This record concerns one TCR beta chain sequence. The CDR3 sequence is 14 residues long. The germline CDR1 and CDR2 sequences are MGHDK and SYGVNS. J gave up 8 bases and V 6 bases, and 7 bases lay outside the gene matches. These data come from a study of shared clonotypes between healthy human individuals. TCRdb's table, derived via immunoSEQ multiplex PCR, lists solely in-frame clones and lacks some. The data contain 1.4 million or so clones, 97% to 99% of them seen just once; the ten biggest clones take up over 0.3%. This clonotype was sampled from a young man in good health. Sequencing was done on a sample of naive CD4+ T cells sorted from blood. Subset specified: CD45RA+ positively selected. V is TRBV25-1 and J is TRBJ2-1; TRBD1 matches at 10 bases. The CDR3 sequence is CASSRQGALYEQFF. The CDR3 region has the DNA TGTGCCAGCAGCAGACAGGGGGCCTTGTATGAGCAGTTCTTC. Based on the CDR3 plus reference TRBV25-1 and TRBJ2-1, the full variable domain is EADIYQTPRYLVIGTGKKITLECSQTMGHDKMYWYQQDPGMELHLIHYSYGVNSTEKGDLSSESTVSRIRTEHFPLTLESARPSHTSQYLCASSRQGALYEQFFGPGTRLTVL.